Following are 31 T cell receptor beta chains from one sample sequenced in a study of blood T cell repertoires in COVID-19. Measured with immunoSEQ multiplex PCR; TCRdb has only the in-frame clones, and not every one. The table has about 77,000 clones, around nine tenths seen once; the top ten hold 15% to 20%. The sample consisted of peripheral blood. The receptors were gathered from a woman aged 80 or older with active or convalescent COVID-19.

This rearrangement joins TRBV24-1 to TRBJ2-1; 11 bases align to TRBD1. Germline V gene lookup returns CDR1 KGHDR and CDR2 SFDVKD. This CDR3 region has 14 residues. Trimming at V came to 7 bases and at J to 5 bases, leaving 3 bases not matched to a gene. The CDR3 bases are TGTGCCACCAGGGGACAGGGGGGTCACAATGAGCAGTTCTTC. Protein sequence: CATRGQGGHNEQFF.

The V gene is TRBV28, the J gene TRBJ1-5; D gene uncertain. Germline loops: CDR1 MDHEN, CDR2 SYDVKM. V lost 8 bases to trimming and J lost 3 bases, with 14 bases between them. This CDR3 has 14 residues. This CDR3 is CASSLGVNNQPQHF. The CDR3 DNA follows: TGTGCCAGCTCTCTTGGAGTAAACAATCAGCCCCAGCATTTT.

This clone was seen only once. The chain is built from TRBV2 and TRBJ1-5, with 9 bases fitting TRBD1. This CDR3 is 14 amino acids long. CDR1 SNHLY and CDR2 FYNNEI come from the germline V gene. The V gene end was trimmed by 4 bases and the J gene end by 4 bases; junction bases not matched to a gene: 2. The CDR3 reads CASSGQGGNQPQHF. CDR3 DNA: TGTGCCAGCAGTGGACAGGGGGGAAATCAGCCCCAGCATTTT.

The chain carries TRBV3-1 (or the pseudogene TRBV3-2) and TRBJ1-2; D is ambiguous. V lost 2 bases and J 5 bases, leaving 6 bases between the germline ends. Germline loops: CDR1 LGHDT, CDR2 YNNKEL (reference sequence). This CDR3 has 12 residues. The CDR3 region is CASSQSQYGYTF. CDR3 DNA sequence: TGTGCCAGCAGCCAATCACAATATGGCTACACCTTC.

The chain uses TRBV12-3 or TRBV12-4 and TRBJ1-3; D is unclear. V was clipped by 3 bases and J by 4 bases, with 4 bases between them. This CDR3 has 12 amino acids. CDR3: CASSFVGNTIYF. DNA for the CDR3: TGTGCCAGCAGTTTCGTGGGAAACACCATATATTTT.

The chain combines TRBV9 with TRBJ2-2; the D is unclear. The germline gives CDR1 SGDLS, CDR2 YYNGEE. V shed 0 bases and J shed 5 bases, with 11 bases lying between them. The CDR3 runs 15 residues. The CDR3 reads CASSVAPQQTGELFF. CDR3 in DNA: TGTGCCAGCAGCGTAGCCCCACAGCAAACCGGGGAGCTGTTTTTT. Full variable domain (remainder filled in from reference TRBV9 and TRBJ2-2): DSGVTQTPKHLITATGQRVTLRCSPRSGDLSVYWYQQSLDQGLQFLIQYYNGEERAKGNILERFSAQQFPDLHSELNLSSLELGDSALYFCASSVAPQQTGELFFGEGSRLTVL.

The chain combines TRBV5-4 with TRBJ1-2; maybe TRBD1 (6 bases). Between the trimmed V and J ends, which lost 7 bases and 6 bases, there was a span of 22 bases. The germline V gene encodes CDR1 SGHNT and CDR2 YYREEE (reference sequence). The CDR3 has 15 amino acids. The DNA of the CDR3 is TGTGCCAGCTCAGTGGTCGGGCAACAGGGAAATGGCTACACCTTC. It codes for CASSVVGQQGNGYTF.

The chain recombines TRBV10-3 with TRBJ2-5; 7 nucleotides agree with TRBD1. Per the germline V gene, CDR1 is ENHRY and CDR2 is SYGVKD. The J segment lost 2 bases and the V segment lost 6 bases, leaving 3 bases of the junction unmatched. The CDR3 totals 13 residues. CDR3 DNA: TGTGCCATCAGACAGGGGCCGCAAGAGACCCAGTACTTC. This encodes CAIRQGPQETQYF.

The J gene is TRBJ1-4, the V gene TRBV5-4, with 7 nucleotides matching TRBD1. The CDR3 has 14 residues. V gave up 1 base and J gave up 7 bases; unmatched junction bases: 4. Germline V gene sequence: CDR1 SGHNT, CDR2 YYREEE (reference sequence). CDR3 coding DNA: TGTGCCAGCAGCTTGCGACAGGGTGGTGAAAAACTGTTTTTT. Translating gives CASSLRQGGEKLFF.

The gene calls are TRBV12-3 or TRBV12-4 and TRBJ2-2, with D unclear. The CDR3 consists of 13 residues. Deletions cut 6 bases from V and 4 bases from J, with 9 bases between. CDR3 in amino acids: CASSPPGTGELFF. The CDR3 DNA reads TGTGCCAGCAGCCCGCCCGGCACCGGGGAGCTGTTTTTT.

The CDR3 DNA follows: TGTGCCAGCACCTGGGGCAGGGACTATGGCTACACCTTC. Its protein is CASTWGRDYGYTF. The chain is built from TRBV12-3 or TRBV12-4 and TRBJ1-2; D may be TRBD1 (5 bases). The CDR3 is made up of 13 amino acids. V lost 7 bases and J 3 bases, leaving 12 bases between the germline ends.

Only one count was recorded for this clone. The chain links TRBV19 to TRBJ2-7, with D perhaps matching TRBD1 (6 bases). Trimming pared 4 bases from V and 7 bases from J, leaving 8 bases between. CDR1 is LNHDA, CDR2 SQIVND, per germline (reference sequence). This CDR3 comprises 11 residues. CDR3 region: CASSRGLEQYF. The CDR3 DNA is TGTGCCAGTAGTAGGGGGCTTGAGCAGTACTTC.

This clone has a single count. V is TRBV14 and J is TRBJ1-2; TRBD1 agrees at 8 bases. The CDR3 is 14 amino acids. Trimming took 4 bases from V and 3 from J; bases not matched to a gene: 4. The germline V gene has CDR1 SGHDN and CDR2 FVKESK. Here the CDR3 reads CASSRTGSDYGYTF. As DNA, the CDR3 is TGTGCCAGCAGCCGGACAGGGTCGGACTATGGCTACACCTTC.

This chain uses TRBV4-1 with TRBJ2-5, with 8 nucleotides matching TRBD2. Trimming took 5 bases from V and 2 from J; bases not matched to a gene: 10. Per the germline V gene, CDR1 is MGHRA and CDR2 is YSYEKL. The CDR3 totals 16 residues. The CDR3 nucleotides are TGCGCCAGCAGCGCGCCCGGGACTAGGGCTCAAGAGACCCAGTACTTC. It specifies CASSAPGTRAQETQYF.

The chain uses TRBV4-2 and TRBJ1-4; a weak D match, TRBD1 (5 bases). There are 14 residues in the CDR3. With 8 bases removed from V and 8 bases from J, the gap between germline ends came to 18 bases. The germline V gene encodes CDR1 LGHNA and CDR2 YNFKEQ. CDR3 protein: CASAISGGGEKLFF. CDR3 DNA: TGTGCCAGCGCCATTTCCGGGGGAGGGGAAAAACTGTTTTTT.

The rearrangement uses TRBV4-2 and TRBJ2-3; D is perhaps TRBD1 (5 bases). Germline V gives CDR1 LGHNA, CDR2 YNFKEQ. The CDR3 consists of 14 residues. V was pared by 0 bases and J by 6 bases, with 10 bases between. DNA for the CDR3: TGTGCCAGCAGCCAAGATGGCAGGGCCGATACGCAGTATTTT. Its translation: CASSQDGRADTQYF.

The CDR3 DNA reads as TGTGCCAGCAGTTTAGGGGGGACTAACTATGGCTACACCTTC. Its translation is CASSLGGTNYGYTF. The chain recombines TRBV28 with TRBJ1-2; D possibly corresponds to TRBD1 (5 bases). V lost 2 bases and J 0 bases, leaving 7 bases between the germline ends. Per germline, CDR1 MDHEN and CDR2 SYDVKM. The CDR3 totals 14 residues.

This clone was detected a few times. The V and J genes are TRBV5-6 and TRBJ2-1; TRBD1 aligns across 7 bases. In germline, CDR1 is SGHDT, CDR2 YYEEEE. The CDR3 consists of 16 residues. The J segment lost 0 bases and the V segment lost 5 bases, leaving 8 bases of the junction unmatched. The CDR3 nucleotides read TGTGCCAGCAGTCTAACAGGGGCCCTCTCCTACAATGAGCAGTTCTTC. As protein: CASSLTGALSYNEQFF. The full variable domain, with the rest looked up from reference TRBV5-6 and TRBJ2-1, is DAGVTQSPTHLIKTRGQQVTLRCSPKSGHDTVSWYQQALGQGPQFIFQYYEEEERQRGNFPDRFSGHQFPNYSSELNVNALLLGDSALYLCASSLTGALSYNEQFFGPGTRLTVL.

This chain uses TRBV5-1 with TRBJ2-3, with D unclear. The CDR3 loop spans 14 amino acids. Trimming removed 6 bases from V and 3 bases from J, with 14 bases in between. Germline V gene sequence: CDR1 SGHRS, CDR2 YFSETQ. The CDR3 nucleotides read TGCGCCAGCAAGGTTCAGCCCGGGACAGATACGCAGTATTTT. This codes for CASKVQPGTDTQYF.

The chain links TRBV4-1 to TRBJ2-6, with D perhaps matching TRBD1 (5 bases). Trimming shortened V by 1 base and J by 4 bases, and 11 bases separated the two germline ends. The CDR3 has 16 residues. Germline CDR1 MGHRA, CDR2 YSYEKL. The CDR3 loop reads CASSQVRVTGANVLTF. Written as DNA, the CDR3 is TGCGCCAGCAGCCAAGTCAGGGTAACCGGGGCCAACGTCCTGACTTTC.

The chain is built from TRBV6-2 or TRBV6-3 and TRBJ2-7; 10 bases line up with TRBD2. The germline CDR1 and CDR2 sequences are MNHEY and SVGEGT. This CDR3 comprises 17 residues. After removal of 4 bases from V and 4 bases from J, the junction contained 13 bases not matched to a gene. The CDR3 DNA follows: TGTGCCAGCAGTTCCTACATCAGCGGGGGGGCCAAGTACGAGCAGTACTTC. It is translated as CASSSYISGGAKYEQYF.

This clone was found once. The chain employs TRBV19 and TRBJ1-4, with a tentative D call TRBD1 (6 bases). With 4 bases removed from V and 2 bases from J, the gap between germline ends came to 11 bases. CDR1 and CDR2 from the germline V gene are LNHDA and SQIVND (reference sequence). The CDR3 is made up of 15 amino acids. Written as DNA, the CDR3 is TGTGCCAGTAGTACAGACAGGAGGACTAATGAAAAACTGTTTTTT. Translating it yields CASSTDRRTNEKLFF.

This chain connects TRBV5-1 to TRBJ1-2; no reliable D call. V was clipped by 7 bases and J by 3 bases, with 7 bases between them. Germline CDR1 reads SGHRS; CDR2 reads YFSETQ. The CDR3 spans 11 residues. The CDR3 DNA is TGCGCCAGCTCTACGGACTATGGCTACACCTTC. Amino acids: CASSTDYGYTF.

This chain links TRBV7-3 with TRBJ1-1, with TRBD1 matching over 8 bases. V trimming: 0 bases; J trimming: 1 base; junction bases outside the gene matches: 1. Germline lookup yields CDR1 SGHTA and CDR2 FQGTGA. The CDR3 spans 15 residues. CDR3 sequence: CASSLTGTGNTEAFF. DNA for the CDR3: TGTGCCAGCAGCTTAACGGGGACAGGGAACACTGAAGCTTTCTTT.

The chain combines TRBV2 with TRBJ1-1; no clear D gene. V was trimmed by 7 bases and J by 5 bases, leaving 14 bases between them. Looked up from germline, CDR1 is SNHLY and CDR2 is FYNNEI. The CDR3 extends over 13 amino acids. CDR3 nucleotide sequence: TGTGCCAGCAAGGAGGGCGGTTGGACTGAAGCTTTCTTT. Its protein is CASKEGGWTEAFF.

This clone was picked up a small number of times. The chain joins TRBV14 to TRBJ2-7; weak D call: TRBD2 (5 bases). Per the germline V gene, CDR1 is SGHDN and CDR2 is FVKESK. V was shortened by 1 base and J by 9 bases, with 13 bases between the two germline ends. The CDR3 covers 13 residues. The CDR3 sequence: CASSQAIGVGQYF. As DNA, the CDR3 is TGTGCCAGCAGCCAAGCTATCGGGGTAGGGCAGTACTTC.

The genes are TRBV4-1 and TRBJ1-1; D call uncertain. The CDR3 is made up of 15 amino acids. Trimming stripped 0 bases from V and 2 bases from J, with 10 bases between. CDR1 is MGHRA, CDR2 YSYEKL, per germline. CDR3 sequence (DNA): TGCGCCAGCAGCCAAGAAAATCCGGGTAACACTGAAGCTTTCTTT. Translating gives CASSQENPGNTEAFF.

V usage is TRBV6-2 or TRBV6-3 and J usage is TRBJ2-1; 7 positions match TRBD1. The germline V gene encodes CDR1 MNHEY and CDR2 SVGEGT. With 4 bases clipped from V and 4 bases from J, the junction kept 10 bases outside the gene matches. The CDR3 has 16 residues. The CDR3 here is CASSSHLRDRYNEQFF. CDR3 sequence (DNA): TGTGCCAGCAGTTCACATCTCCGGGACAGATACAATGAGCAGTTCTTC.

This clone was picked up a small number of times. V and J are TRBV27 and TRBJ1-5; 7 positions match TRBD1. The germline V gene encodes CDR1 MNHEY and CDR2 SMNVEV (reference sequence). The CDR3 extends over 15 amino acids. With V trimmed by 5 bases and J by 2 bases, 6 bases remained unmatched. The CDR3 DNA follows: TGTGCCAGCAGTCAAGGGGGCCGGGGCAATCAGCCCCAGCATTTT. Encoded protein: CASSQGGRGNQPQHF.

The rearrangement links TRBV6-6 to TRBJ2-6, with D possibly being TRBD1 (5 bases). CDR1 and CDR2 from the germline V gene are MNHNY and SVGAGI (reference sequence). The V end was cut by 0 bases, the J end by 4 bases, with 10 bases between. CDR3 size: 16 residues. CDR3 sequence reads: CASSYSSGAGANVLTF. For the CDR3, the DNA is TGTGCCAGCAGTTACTCGTCTGGGGCCGGGGCCAACGTCCTGACTTTC.

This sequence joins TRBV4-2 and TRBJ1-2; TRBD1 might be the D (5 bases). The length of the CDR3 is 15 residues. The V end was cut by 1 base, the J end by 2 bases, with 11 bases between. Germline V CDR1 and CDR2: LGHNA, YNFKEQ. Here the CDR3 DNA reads TGTGCCAGCAGCCAAGCCTTGGCAGGGAACTATGGCTACACCTTC. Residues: CASSQALAGNYGYTF.